This record covers a single TCR beta chain. The source of the sample is a study of shared clonotypes between healthy human individuals. Profiling relied on immunoSEQ multiplex PCR, and the TCRdb table lists in-frame clones only, not all of them. The profile covers about 2 million clones, with over 85% appearing a single time and around 1.1% taken by the ten largest. Naive CD8 cells, CD45RO-negative and positively selected for CCR7, excluded terminally differentiated effector memory CD45RA+ cells. The germline gives CDR1 MGHRA, CDR2 YSYEKL. The CDR3 spans 16 residues. Trimming pared 0 bases from V and 3 bases from J, leaving 13 bases between.

The sequence was collected from a man aged 18-30 years in good health. This chain joins TRBV4-1 and TRBJ2-3; D is tentatively TRBD1 or TRBD2 (5 bases each). The sequenced sample consisted of naive CD8+ T cells sorted from blood. As DNA, the CDR3 is TGCGCCAGCAGCCAAGATCCCGGGGCAGGGACAGATACGCAGTATTTT. Amino acid sequence: CASSQDPGAGTDTQYF.